The 20 T cell receptor beta chains below were found in one sample sequenced in a study of technical replicates of blood from a handful of donors. Sequenced by immunoSEQ multiplex PCR; TCRdb stores in-frame clones only, minus some. This table holds about 63,000 clones, 70% to 90% found once. Sequencing was carried out using PBMCs. The source of these receptors is a human donor in good health. Some clones in this sample may be carry-over from other donors' samples.

The rearrangement joins TRBV9 to TRBJ2-3; 9 bases are shared with TRBD1. V lost 0 bases and J lost 3; bases outside the gene matches: 2. Germline V gene data show CDR1 as SGDLS and CDR2 as YYNGEE. This CDR3 spans 15 amino acids. The CDR3 loop reads CASSVGTGATDTQYF. The CDR3 nucleotides read TGTGCCAGCAGCGTAGGGACAGGGGCGACAGATACGCAGTATTTT.

The V call is TRBV30, the J call TRBJ2-1; 8 bases align to TRBD2. CDR1 and CDR2 from the germline V gene are GTSNPN and SVGIG (reference sequence). The CDR3 spans 16 residues. V gave up 4 bases and J gave up 7 bases; unmatched junction bases: 15. The CDR3 is CAWTTPRGGLVNEQFF. CDR3 coding DNA: TGTGCCTGGACCACCCCCCGGGGGGGGCTCGTAAATGAGCAGTTCTTC. The variable domain in full, completed from reference TRBV30 and TRBJ2-1, reads SQTIHQWPATLVQPVGSPLSLECTVEGTSNPNLYWYRQAAGRGLQLLFYSVGIGQISSEVPQNLSASRPQDRQFILSSKKLLLSDSGFYLCAWTTPRGGLVNEQFFGPGTRLTVL.

The V call is TRBV5-1, the J call TRBJ2-1, with 8 bases that match TRBD2. The CDR3 has 14 residues. Trimming at V came to 0 bases and at J to 8 bases, leaving 4 bases not matched to a gene. Germline V gene lookup returns CDR1 SGHRS and CDR2 YFSETQ. DNA for the CDR3: TGCGCCAGCAGCTTGGACGGGGGGGTCGATGAGCAGTTCTTC. Its translation is CASSLDGGVDEQFF.

This clone has just one count. The chain links TRBV12-5 to TRBJ1-2, with D unresolved. The CDR3 contains 12 residues. The germline V gene has CDR1 LGHNT and CDR2 FRNRAP. With 7 bases removed from V and 0 bases from J, the gap between germline ends came to 6 bases. CDR3 protein: CASAPSNYGYTF. The CDR3 DNA follows: TGTGCTAGTGCCCCCTCTAACTATGGCTACACCTTC. The full variable domain, with the rest looked up from reference TRBV12-5 and TRBJ1-2, is DARVTQTPRHKVTEMGQEVTMRCQPILGHNTVFWYRQTMMQGLELLAYFRNRAPLDDSGMPKDRFSAEMPDATLATLKIQPSEPRDSAVYFCASAPSNYGYTFGSGTRLTVV.

The chain employs TRBV7-2 and TRBJ2-7; 10 positions agree with TRBD1. This CDR3 has 13 residues. Per germline, CDR1 SGHTA and CDR2 FQGNSA. Trimming removed 4 bases from V and 3 bases from J; junction bases left unmatched: 0. The CDR3 nucleotides are TGTGCCAGCAGCTGGACAGGGGGCTACGAGCAGTACTTC. Translated: CASSWTGGYEQYF.

The gene calls are TRBV25-1 and TRBJ2-5; 9 bases are a match to TRBD1. V trimming: 5 bases; J trimming: 4 bases; junction bases outside the gene matches: 8. Germline loops: CDR1 MGHDK, CDR2 SYGVNS. The CDR3 has 15 amino acids. CDR3 protein: CASSKRQGGRETQYF. The DNA of the CDR3 is TGTGCCAGCAGTAAACGACAGGGGGGTCGAGAGACCCAGTACTTC.

The chain has TRBV19 and TRBJ1-5; 11 bases match TRBD1. J gave up 5 bases and V 7 bases, and 1 base lay outside the gene matches. The CDR3 contains 13 residues. Germline-derived CDR1 and CDR2 are LNHDA and SQIVND (reference sequence). The CDR3 DNA reads as TGTGCCAGTAAGGACAGGGGGCATCAGCCCCAGCATTTT. Translation gives CASKDRGHQPQHF.

As DNA, the CDR3 is TGTGCCAGCAGCCTTAACCGGGACAGGGGGCCCGAGCAGTACTTC. Translated, it gives CASSLNRDRGPEQYF. The chain carries TRBV27 and TRBJ2-7; 12 bases are a match to TRBD1. The V segment lost 6 bases and the J segment 6 bases; nucleotides outside the gene matches: 9. The CDR3 is 15 residues long. CDR1 is MNHEY, CDR2 SMNVEV, per germline (reference sequence).

The chain's CDR3 is CASSLVPSGASGGIQYF. For the CDR3, the DNA is TGTGCCAGCAGCTTAGTGCCTAGCGGAGCATCTGGCGGCATTCAGTACTTC. This rearrangement joins TRBV7-2 to TRBJ2-4, with 7 bases aligning to TRBD2. This CDR3 region has 17 residues. With V trimmed by 1 base and J by 9 bases, 15 bases remained unmatched. Germline V gene sequence: CDR1 SGHTA, CDR2 FQGNSA.

The gene calls are TRBV29-1 and TRBJ2-6, with 12 bases lining up with TRBD1. The junction had 9 bases not matched to a gene; V was cut back by 7 bases and J by 2 bases. The CDR3 runs to 17 residues. From germline, CDR1 is SQVTM and CDR2 ANQGSEA. CDR3 in amino acids: CSADTGTGGPGANVLTF. CDR3 nucleotides: TGCAGCGCTGACACCGGGACAGGGGGCCCTGGGGCCAACGTCCTGACTTTC.

This clone was picked up one time. V usage is TRBV18 and J usage is TRBJ1-2; D possibly corresponds to TRBD1 (5 bases). Trimming took 3 bases from V and 8 from J, leaving 10 bases between them. The V gene's germline CDR1 is KGHSH and CDR2 LQKENI. The CDR3 is made up of 12 amino acids. CDR3 region: CASSPQGLGYTF. The CDR3, as DNA: TGTGCCAGCTCACCTCAGGGTCTAGGCTACACCTTC.

This clone was picked up one time. The chain uses TRBV7-9 and TRBJ2-7; 7 positions agree with TRBD2. The CDR3 is made up of 16 amino acids. Germline trimming cut 5 bases from V and 2 bases from J; bases unmatched to any gene: 12. In germline, CDR1 is SEHNR, CDR2 FQNEAQ (reference sequence). The CDR3 nucleotides are TGTGCCAGCAGCCAACTCGCCGGGGAGGGCCCCTACGAGCAGTACTTC. Protein: CASSQLAGEGPYEQYF.

This chain connects TRBV5-6 to TRBJ2-1, with TRBD2 matching 8 bases. V shed 5 bases and J 4 bases; nucleotides not matched to a gene: 8. Germline assignment: CDR1 SGHDT and CDR2 YYEEEE. The CDR3 extends over 15 amino acids. In nucleotides, the CDR3 is TGTGCCAGCAGATTAGGACGGGAGGGATACAATGAGCAGTTCTTC. Protein product: CASRLGREGYNEQFF.

The genes are TRBV7-9 and TRBJ2-3; TRBD2 matches 11 bases. Trimming took 0 bases from V and 2 from J; bases not matched to a gene: 4. CDR1 and CDR2 (germline): SEHNR, FQNEAQ (reference sequence). The CDR3 consists of 17 residues. CDR3 in DNA: TGTGCCAGCAGCTTAGCCGGGACTAGCGGAAACACAGATACGCAGTATTTT. The encoded protein is CASSLAGTSGNTDTQYF.

The rearrangement links TRBV7-3 to TRBJ2-7; 10 nucleotides agree with TRBD1. Germline V lookup: CDR1 SGHTA, CDR2 FQGTGA. The CDR3 loop spans 17 amino acids. Trimming at V came to 2 bases and at J to 2 bases, leaving 9 bases not matched to a gene. The CDR3 reads CASSLGPLGTGAYEQYF. DNA of the CDR3: TGTGCCAGCAGCTTAGGACCCTTGGGGACAGGGGCCTACGAGCAGTACTTC.

V usage is TRBV15 and J usage is TRBJ1-6; TRBD1 is a possible D gene (6 bases). Germline V gene lookup returns CDR1 LNHNV and CDR2 YYDKDF (reference sequence). V gave up 5 bases and J gave up 4 bases, with 12 bases separating them. CDR3 length equals 15 residues. The CDR3 is CATSADRNYNSPLHF. The CDR3 nucleotides are TGTGCCACCAGCGCGGACAGAAATTATAATTCACCCCTCCACTTT.

The chain recombines TRBV19 with TRBJ2-7, with 9 nucleotides matching TRBD1. The CDR3 has 12 amino acids. Unmatched junction bases numbered 3, after V lost 8 bases and J lost 4 bases. CDR1 and CDR2 (germline): LNHDA, SQIVND (reference sequence). In DNA form, the CDR3 reads TGTGCCAGTGGACAGGGGATTTACGAGCAGTACTTC. Translating it yields CASGQGIYEQYF.

This clone was counted a few times. The chain is built from TRBV18 and TRBJ1-5, with 8 bases that match TRBD1. The junction had 7 bases not matched to a gene; V was cut back by 3 bases and J by 6 bases. The CDR3 covers 15 residues. Germline CDR1 reads KGHSH; CDR2 reads LQKENI. In DNA, the CDR3 is TGTGCCAGCTCACCTGGGACAGGCAAGAGTCAGCCCCAGCATTTT. Its translation is CASSPGTGKSQPQHF.

This clone has a handful of counts. The rearrangement joins TRBV10-2 to TRBJ2-3, with D possibly being TRBD2 (6 bases). Germline CDR1 reads WSHSY; CDR2 reads SAAADI. This CDR3 is 14 amino acids long. V was shortened by 2 bases and J by 4 bases, with 10 bases between the two germline ends. The CDR3 DNA sequence: TGCGCCAGCAGTGAGGCGGGGCTCGCAGATACGCAGTATTTT. It encodes CASSEAGLADTQYF.

The chain employs TRBV19 and TRBJ2-2; 11 bases map to TRBD2. The V and J ends lost 3 bases and 8 bases, in that order; junction bases with no gene match: 5. Germline CDR1 reads LNHDA; CDR2 reads SQIVND (reference sequence). The CDR3 contains 15 residues. The CDR3 DNA follows: TGTGCCAGTAGTATGACTAGCGGGGTGCGGGGGGAGCTGTTTTTT. Translating gives CASSMTSGVRGELFF.